This TCR beta chain was identified in a study of T cell responses to AZD1222 COVID-19 vaccine. Study findings and constraints: A mostly white British donor set with more females was recruited, and clonal diversity was possibly underestimated. Distributed over spike, vaccine-associated CD4 TCRs predominated at 160-218 and 743-854. After the peak T cell response, and only then, were repertoires sampled. Baseline serostatus was positive in only a handful of AZD1222 recipients.

V was pared by 4 bases and J by 4 bases, with 13 bases between. The germline V gene encodes CDR1 SEHNR and CDR2 FQNEAQ (reference sequence). The CDR3 runs 14 residues. Some clones are missing from TCRdb's copy, which holds only in-frame ones; the method was immunoSEQ multiplex PCR. The sample has 150,000 to 200,000 clones, approximately 93% seen once. As for this clone: Its antigen remains unknown.

The source is an adult who received the AZD1222 COVID-19 vaccine. This sample comprised peripheral blood, obtained 28 days after the second AZD1222 dose. The chain couples TRBV7-9 to TRBJ1-1; perhaps TRBD1 as D (5 bases). DNA for the CDR3: TGTGCCAGCAGCTCATCAGGGAGGCCCACTGAAGCTTTCTTT. This codes for CASSSSGRPTEAFF.